This entry is about one T cell receptor beta chain. The antigen is unknown. Unmatched junction bases numbered 20, after V lost 3 bases and J lost 2 bases. Germline CDR1 and CDR2: SGHRS and YFSETQ. The CDR3 has 21 residues. Each CDR3 protein gets one entry after TCRdb re-called the 5' RACE reads with MiXCR. In the table there are about 330,000 distinct CDR3 sequences, less than 10% of which are singletons. The source of the sample is a study of CD8 T cells in ankylosing spondylitis. The study, taken as a whole, reports: Seemingly characteristic of ankylosing spondylitis blood was a TCR beta motif consisting of under 10 highly homologous variants.

This chain joins TRBV5-1 and TRBJ1-4; TRBD1 matches 9 bases. The sequenced sample consisted of blood, either unsorted or a sorted T cell fraction (not recorded which). The clonotype originates from a male donor with ankylosing spondylitis. CDR3 nucleotide sequence: TGCGCCAGCAGCTCGAGGCTATTCTGGACAGGGGCGTTGTTGACTAATGAAAAACTGTTTTTT. This sequence encodes CASSSRLFWTGALLTNEKLFF.